This TCR beta chain is from a study of OX40 agonist ivuxolimab in advanced cancers. In the study overall: With ivuxolimab, an agonistic anti-OX40 (CD134) antibody, patients were treated. Participants, about 83% male, averaged roughly 60 years of age, ranging from roughly 23 to 80.

Only in-frame clones appear in the TCRdb table, and some are missing; sequencing was by immunoSEQ multiplex PCR. The sample holds just over 50,000 clones; roughly 84% are singletons and the top ten take around 2.8%. Trimming shortened V by 2 bases and J by 7 bases, and 9 bases separated the two germline ends. Per the germline V gene, CDR1 is SGHTA and CDR2 is FQGNSA. CDR3 length equals 13 residues. To note about this clone: This sample includes further DNA sequences coding for the same CDR3.

The TCR comes from an adult with an advanced solid tumor such as melanoma, head and neck, liver or kidney cancer. The starting material was CD4+ or CD8+ T cells sorted from blood, obtained in a trial of the OX40 agonist ivuxolimab. The chain carries TRBV7-2 and TRBJ1-5, with D uncertain. As DNA, the CDR3 is TGTGCCAGCAGCTTAAGTCGAGAACAGCCCCAGCATTTT. Amino acids: CASSLSREQPQHF.